One and the same sample provided the 30 T cell receptor beta chains below, sequenced in a study of vaccination and CD4 T cells after COVID-19 (dated 2022 in TCRdb). The library was generated by PCR. Sequencing instrument: Illumina iSeq 100. DNA from cultured CD4+ T cells was subjected to TCR sequencing with the Oncomine TCR Beta short-read assay at the Johns Hopkins FTIC core. The public reads were run again by TCRdb, first through fastp at Q25 and then through MiXCR, and only productive beta chains were kept. Records with the same CDR3 protein are collapsed into one entry carrying the most frequent genes and DNA. The sample has 16,000 or so distinct CDR3 sequences on record, around 55% of them singletons. About a sixth of the sample is taken by the ten largest. What these receptors recognize is not known. This specimen's time point label, interpreted: late sampling 161 to 241 days after vaccination in three convalescent patients. This sample's treatment or condition label indicates: roughly ten-day PBMC culture with coronavirus spike peptide pools or control peptides (ViraFEST assay).

The sequencing used CD4+ T cells from blood, cultured in vitro, collected about 7 months after SARS-CoV-2 vaccination. The receptors were gathered from a human donor who had recovered from COVID-19.

This clonotype was detected a few times. The CDR3 nucleotides are TGTGCCAGCAGCCGTTACCTGGGCTCCTACGAGCAGTACTTC. Protein sequence: CASSRYLGSYEQYF. J is TRBJ2-7 and V is TRBV7-2; D call uncertain. Trimming stripped 5 bases from V and 0 bases from J, with 11 bases between. The CDR3 length is 14 residues. CDR1 SGHTA and CDR2 FQGNSA come from the germline V gene.

The genes are TRBV24-1 and TRBJ1-6; D call uncertain. Germline V gene sequence: CDR1 KGHDR, CDR2 SFDVKD. The CDR3 is made up of 14 amino acids. Trimming shortened V by 4 bases and J by 1 base, and 4 bases separated the two germline ends. The chain's CDR3 is CATSEGSYNSPLHF. The CDR3 coding sequence is TGTGCCACCAGTGAGGGTTCCTATAATTCACCCCTCCACTTT.

The chain uses TRBV27 and TRBJ2-5, with no clear D. The germline gives CDR1 MNHEY, CDR2 SMNVEV (reference sequence). The length of the CDR3 is 14 residues. The V and J ends lost 6 bases and 5 bases respectively, with 16 bases between them. The CDR3 protein is CASSPIWPQETQYF. CDR3 DNA: TGTGCCAGCAGCCCGATTTGGCCTCAGGAGACCCAGTACTTC.

The chain uses TRBV15 and TRBJ2-7, with D possibly matching TRBD1 (6 bases). The V and J ends lost 7 bases and 0 bases respectively, with 13 bases between them. Per germline, CDR1 LNHNV and CDR2 YYDKDF (reference sequence). This CDR3 has 14 residues. CDR3 sequence (DNA): TGTGCCACCAAGCAGGGGACGAGCTCCTACGAGCAGTACTTC. Its translation is CATKQGTSSYEQYF.

Only a few counts were recorded for this clonotype. The rearrangement joins TRBV7-6 to TRBJ2-3; D is perhaps TRBD2 (5 bases). The CDR3 sequence is 14 residues long. Between the trimmed V and J ends, which lost 8 bases and 3 bases, there was a span of 15 bases. CDR1 and CDR2 (germline): SGHVS, FNYEAQ. CDR3 residues: CASSSLSVTDTQYF. CDR3 nucleotide sequence: TGTGCCAGCTCTTCCCTTAGCGTAACAGATACGCAGTATTTT.

The chain joins TRBV20-1 to TRBJ2-5; 10 positions match TRBD2. Trimming cost V 5 bases and J 5 bases; bases outside gene matches: 8. Germline assignment: CDR1 DFQATT and CDR2 SNEGSKA (reference sequence). The CDR3 runs to 14 residues. The CDR3 nucleotides are TGCAGTGCTTATAAGCGGGGGGGCCGGGAGACCCAGTACTTC. Encoded protein: CSAYKRGGRETQYF.

V usage is TRBV12-3 or TRBV12-4 and J usage is TRBJ1-1, with D hard to call. The CDR3 covers 14 residues. Between the trimmed V and J ends, which lost 6 bases and 0 bases, there was a span of 11 bases. CDR3 nucleotides: TGTGCCAGCAGCCCCCTTTTGCTGAACACTGAAGCTTTCTTT. Residues: CASSPLLLNTEAFF.

This chain links TRBV6-1 with TRBJ1-1; TRBD1 matches 11 bases. The length of the CDR3 is 12 residues. The germline gives CDR1 MNHNS, CDR2 SASEGT. Trimming at V came to 6 bases and at J to 10 bases, leaving 4 bases not matched to a gene. The CDR3 is CASREGTGGAFF. As DNA, the CDR3 is TGTGCCAGCAGAGAGGGGACAGGGGGAGCTTTCTTT.

This clonotype turned up a few times. The chain couples TRBV6-1 to TRBJ2-5, with 10 bases matching TRBD2. The germline V gene encodes CDR1 MNHNS and CDR2 SASEGT. This CDR3 has 13 amino acids. The ends lost 6 bases at V and 5 bases at J; junction bases unmatched: 3. This CDR3 is CASRLAGVETQYF. The CDR3, as DNA: TGTGCCAGCAGGCTAGCGGGAGTCGAGACCCAGTACTTC.

This clonotype was seen a few times. The V and J genes are TRBV6-1 and TRBJ1-1, with no clear D. The germline CDR1 and CDR2 sequences are MNHNS and SASEGT. The CDR3 extends over 14 amino acids. Trimming pared 6 bases from V and 1 base from J, leaving 12 bases between. The CDR3: CASRKGFGNTEAFF. In DNA, the CDR3 is TGTGCCAGCAGAAAAGGGTTTGGGAACACTGAAGCTTTCTTT.

The chain has TRBV6-4 and TRBJ2-3; 8 bases fit TRBD2. Germline CDR1 MRHNA, CDR2 SNTAGT. The CDR3 consists of 15 residues. V was pared by 2 bases and J by 5 bases, with 6 bases of the junction left unmatched. CDR3 nucleotides: TGTGCCAGCAGTGACAGCGGGAGAGAGGAAGATACGCAGTATTTT. Its translation: CASSDSGREEDTQYF.

The chain is built from TRBV7-3 and TRBJ2-1; D is possibly TRBD1 or TRBD2 (5 bases each). Germline-derived CDR1 and CDR2 are SGHTA and FQGTGA. The CDR3 is made up of 14 amino acids. The V end lost 5 bases, the J end lost 6 bases, and 14 bases lay between the germline ends. The CDR3 region is CASSLGTHSNEQFF. CDR3 coding DNA: TGTGCCAGCAGCCTGGGGACCCATTCCAATGAGCAGTTCTTC. Filled out from reference TRBV7-3 and TRBJ2-1, the complete variable domain reads GAGVSQTPSNKVTEKGKYVELRCDPISGHTALYWYRQSLGQGPEFLIYFQGTGAADDSGLPNDRFFAVRPEGSVSTLKIQRTERGDSAVYLCASSLGTHSNEQFFGPGTRLTVL.

V and J are TRBV20-1 and TRBJ2-3; 11 nucleotides match TRBD2. The V gene end was trimmed by 6 bases and the J gene end by 6 bases; junction bases not matched to a gene: 11. The germline CDR1 and CDR2 sequences are DFQATT and SNEGSKA (reference sequence). The CDR3 consists of 15 residues. The CDR3 DNA is TGCAGTGCCAACAAACTAGCGGGAGAGGATGATACGCAGTATTTT. Encoded protein: CSANKLAGEDDTQYF.

This chain links TRBV7-9 with TRBJ2-7; TRBD1 matches at 8 bases. CDR3 size: 18 residues. The trim removed 1 base at V and 0 bases at J, leaving 11 bases unmatched. The germline V gene has CDR1 SEHNR and CDR2 FQNEAQ (reference sequence). The CDR3 nucleotides read TGTGCCAGCAGCTTAGGTACGCGGACAACAGGGGGCTCCTACGAGCAGTACTTC. Translation gives CASSLGTRTTGGSYEQYF.

The V and J genes are TRBV20-1 and TRBJ1-6; 9 bases map to TRBD1. Germline trimming cut 6 bases from V and 5 bases from J; bases unmatched to any gene: 17. Germline assignment: CDR1 DFQATT and CDR2 SNEGSKA (reference sequence). CDR3 length equals 18 residues. CDR3 sequence (DNA): TGCAGTGCCTACACAGGGGGCAGTCTCCCAATCGATAATTCACCCCTCCACTTT. Amino acids: CSAYTGGSLPIDNSPLHF.

V gene TRBV6-1 combines with J gene TRBJ1-1; the D is unclear. Germline-derived CDR1 and CDR2 are MNHNS and SASEGT. V gave up 6 bases and J gave up 5 bases, with 7 bases separating them. The CDR3 sequence is 11 residues long. The CDR3 is CASSRGTEAFF. The CDR3 DNA reads TGTGCCAGCAGCCGGGGAACTGAAGCTTTCTTT.

This clonotype was seen only a few times. The chain joins TRBV19 to TRBJ1-2, with D unresolved. The CDR3 spans 15 residues. From germline, CDR1 is LNHDA and CDR2 SQIVND (reference sequence). V gave up 4 bases and J gave up 3 bases, with 15 bases separating them. The CDR3 loop is CASSTPASLYYGYTF. The CDR3 nucleotides read TGTGCCAGTAGTACCCCGGCCAGCCTTTACTATGGCTACACCTTC.

A few counts support this clonotype. The gene calls are TRBV20-1 and TRBJ1-5; D may be TRBD1 (5 bases). This CDR3 region has 12 residues. Trimming took off 5 bases at V and 6 bases at J, with 11 bases between the two ends. The germline V gene has CDR1 DFQATT and CDR2 SNEGSKA (reference sequence). The DNA of the CDR3 is TGCAGTGCTGGCCAGGGACCTCAGCCCCAGCATTTT. It translates to CSAGQGPQPQHF.

This clonotype was detected only once. The junction departs from the called germline gene at one end, perhaps through a read error. The V gene is TRBV7-2, the J gene TRBJ2-1, with TRBD2 matching 12 bases. The CDR3 extends over 20 amino acids. The germline V gene encodes CDR1 SGHTA and CDR2 FQGNSA. The CDR3 is CASSTRTSGELSLLGNEQFF. The CDR3 nucleotides read TGCGCCAGCAGCACCCGGACTAGCGGGGAACTTAGTCTCTTGGGGAATGAGCAGTTCTTC.

The gene calls are TRBV20-1 and TRBJ1-5, with a possible D match to TRBD1 (5 bases). Trimming removed 5 bases from V and 6 bases from J, with 17 bases in between. This CDR3 has 14 amino acids. Germline assignment: CDR1 DFQATT and CDR2 SNEGSKA (reference sequence). The CDR3 loop is CSAVRRVGGQPQHF. In nucleotides, the CDR3 is TGCAGTGCTGTCAGGCGGGTGGGGGGTCAGCCCCAGCATTTT.

This chain uses TRBV20-1 with TRBJ2-1, with no clear D. Deletions cut 5 bases from V and 3 bases from J, with 14 bases between. There are 14 residues in the CDR3. CDR1 DFQATT and CDR2 SNEGSKA come from the germline V gene (reference sequence). The CDR3 DNA is TGCAGTGCTTCGTCCCCCCAAAACTACAATGAGCAGTTCTTC. Protein sequence: CSASSPQNYNEQFF.

This clonotype has a handful of counts. The chain has TRBV15 and TRBJ1-1; D is ambiguous. Trimming shortened V by 5 bases and J by 1 base, and 11 bases separated the two germline ends. CDR1 and CDR2 from the germline V gene are LNHNV and YYDKDF (reference sequence). The CDR3 runs 14 residues. Here the CDR3 reads CATSRRTPNTEAFF. The CDR3 nucleotides are TGTGCCACCAGCCGCCGGACGCCGAACACTGAAGCTTTCTTT.

This clonotype was seen more than once but under ten times. V gene TRBV24-1 combines with J gene TRBJ2-6; no firm D call. The CDR3 runs 16 residues. Trimming pared 4 bases from V and 1 base from J, leaving 10 bases between. CDR1 and CDR2 from the germline V gene are KGHDR and SFDVKD. CDR3 DNA sequence: TGTGCCACCAGTGACCCGGCCCTATCTGGGGCCAACGTCCTGACTTTC. Its translation is CATSDPALSGANVLTF.

The genes are TRBV15 and TRBJ2-1, with 7 bases matching TRBD1. The assigned J gene may be wrong: the sequence end matches TRBJ2-7 better. Germline CDR1 LNHNV, CDR2 YYDKDF (reference sequence). The CDR3 is 14 residues long. The CDR3 spells CATSRDHRGGEQYF. The CDR3, as DNA: TGTGCCACCAGCAGAGATCACAGGGGTGGCGAGCAGTACTTC.

The sample holds one count of this clonotype. This chain joins TRBV27 and TRBJ2-7, with unresolved D. Germline CDR1 and CDR2: MNHEY and SMNVEV (reference sequence). The V gene lost 8 bases and the J gene lost 9 bases, with 11 bases spanning the gap. CDR3 size: 10 residues. The CDR3 sequence is CASHDPVQYF. The CDR3 nucleotides are TGTGCCAGCCACGACCCAGTGCAGTACTTC.

The chain couples TRBV6-1 to TRBJ2-7; possibly TRBD1 for D (6 bases). The CDR3 runs 17 residues. Trimming took off 6 bases at V and 2 bases at J, with 23 bases between the two ends. Germline values: CDR1 MNHNS, CDR2 SASEGT. The CDR3: CASRKGENRVGPYEQYF. As DNA, the CDR3 is TGTGCCAGCAGAAAGGGAGAGAACAGGGTAGGGCCCTACGAGCAGTACTTC.

The CDR3: CASSFLTGGGFEAFF. DNA of the CDR3: TGTGCCAGCAGTTTTTTGACAGGAGGTGGGTTCGAAGCTTTCTTT. This sequence joins TRBV6-5 and TRBJ1-1; tentative D call: TRBD1 (6 bases). V was pared by 4 bases and J by 8 bases, with 20 bases between. The germline V gene encodes CDR1 MNHEY and CDR2 SVGAGI. This CDR3 is built from 15 residues.

This chain links TRBV10-3 with TRBJ1-1; maybe TRBD1 (5 bases). The CDR3 totals 15 residues. The germline V and J ends were trimmed by 2 bases and 1 base, with 11 bases remaining between them. Germline CDR1 and CDR2: ENHRY and SYGVKD. Written as DNA, the CDR3 is TGTGCCATCAGTGAGATCGGGACGGGGAACACTGAAGCTTTCTTT. This codes for CAISEIGTGNTEAFF.

V gene TRBV11-3 combines with J gene TRBJ1-1; 9 nucleotides agree with TRBD1. J was trimmed by 3 bases and V by 5 bases; bases with no gene match: 7. This CDR3 comprises 15 residues. The germline CDR1 and CDR2 sequences are SGHNT and YENEEA. The CDR3 region is CASSRDRVGDTEAFF. Here the CDR3 DNA reads TGTGCCAGCAGCCGGGACAGGGTGGGAGACACTGAAGCTTTCTTT.

This rearrangement joins TRBV6-5 to TRBJ2-1; D gene unclear. Germline V gives CDR1 MNHEY, CDR2 SVGAGI. V lost 0 bases and J 3 bases, leaving 6 bases between the germline ends. The CDR3 is made up of 14 amino acids. The CDR3 is CASSYSHDYNEQFF. The CDR3 DNA is TGTGCCAGCAGTTACTCTCATGACTACAATGAGCAGTTCTTC.